Listed below are T cell receptor beta chains from one sample, sequenced in a study of beta chain features in type 1 diabetes. The assay was immunoSEQ multiplex PCR, and TCRdb's table has in-frame clones only and misses some. Of hundreds of thousands of clones in the sample, about an eighth were seen once. Sequenced input: naive CD4+ T cells from blood. The origin of the receptors is a woman between 18 and 30 years old in good health. CDR3s include the opening cysteine and the closing phenylalanine or tryptophan. The D gene is left open where the match is weak. The listing skips clone size in some rows; elsewhere it reads once, few, many or a size class.

d_call j_call v_call clone_size cdr3_nt cdr3_aa
. TRBJ2-1 TRBV11-1 few TGTGCCAGCAGCCCCCGCTCCGGGACTGTCTCCAATGAGCAGTTCTTC CASSPRSGTVSNEQFF
TRBD1 TRBJ2-7 TRBV14 few TGTGCCAGCAGCCCTGGACAGGGGAACGAGCAGTACTTC CASSPGQGNEQYF
. TRBJ2-2 TRBV30 few TGTGCCTGGAGTGTAATGGCCACCGGGGAGCTGTTTTTT CAWSVMATGELFF
. TRBJ1-1 TRBV2 few TGTGCCAGCAGTGGGTTTGGGATGAACACTGAAGCTTTCTTT CASSGFGMNTEAFF
TRBD1 TRBJ2-1 TRBV6-1 . TGTGCCAGCAGTAACGACAGGGGTCCCTACAATGAGCAGTTCTTC CASSNDRGPYNEQFF
TRBD1 TRBJ2-2 TRBV5-6 . TGTGCCAGCAGCTTTTTCTCGACAGGGGTCGACGGGGAGCTGTTTTTT CASSFFSTGVDGELFF
TRBD1 TRBJ2-7 TRBV2 . TGTGCCAGCAGTGTTCGACAGGGGGCCTACGAGCAGTACTTC CASSVRQGAYEQYF
. TRBJ2-7 TRBV25-1 few TGTGCCAGCAGTGATCAACCGGCGGGGCAGTACTTC CASSDQPAGQYF
. TRBJ2-5 TRBV2 few TGTGCCAGCAGTGGGTCCGGGAGTGCGGAGACCCAGTACTTC CASSGSGSAETQYF
. TRBJ1-4 TRBV29-1 . TGCAGCGTGGCAGAGACTTTGAATGAAAAACTGTTTTTT CSVAETLNEKLFF
TRBD1 TRBJ1-5 TRBV2 . TGTGCCAGCAGTGTTCAGGGGGTTAGCAATCAGCCCCAGCATTTT CASSVQGVSNQPQHF
. TRBJ2-3 TRBV18 . TGTGCCAGCTCACCACCGATAGATACGCAGTATTTT CASSPPIDTQYF
TRBD1 TRBJ1-2 TRBV29-1 . TGCAGCAGCGGGGACAGGAATCAGGACTATGGCTACACCTTC CSSGDRNQDYGYTF
. TRBJ1-2 TRBV4-3 . TGCGCCAGCAGCCGAAGCTTCTTGGAGGGCTACACCTTC CASSRSFLEGYTF
TRBD1 TRBJ2-7 TRBV6-5 . TGTGCCAGCAGTTACACGACAGGGTTAGAGCAGTACTTC CASSYTTGLEQYF
. TRBJ2-7 TRBV6-6 . TGTGCCAGCAGTTACACTAGGACTAACGAGCAGTACTTC CASSYTRTNEQYF
TRBD1 TRBJ2-1 TRBV7-9 . TGTGCCAGCAGCCCACCCTGGGGACAGGGAGCAAACTTAGGGCAGTTCTTC CASSPPWGQGANLGQFF
. TRBJ1-4 TRBV25-1 few TGTGCCAGCAGTGACGGGGGAAGTAATGAAAAACTGTTTTTT CASSDGGSNEKLFF
TRBD2 TRBJ2-1 TRBV30 . TGTGCCTGGAGTGTATGGGCGGGAGGGGTGGATGAGCAGTTCTTC CAWSVWAGGVDEQFF
TRBD2 TRBJ2-3 TRBV7-3 few TGTGCCAGCAGCAAAGGGACTAGCGGGAACACAGATACGCAGTATTTT CASSKGTSGNTDTQYF
. TRBJ2-1 TRBV5-1 . TGCGCCAGCAGCTTCCCCCGGGAGACCTACAATGAGCAGTTCTTC CASSFPRETYNEQFF
. TRBJ2-1 TRBV7-3 . TGTGCCAGCGCCACGGACCCCTCCTACAATGAGCAGTTCTTC CASATDPSYNEQFF
. TRBJ2-6 TRBV30 . TGTGCCTGGACCCCGATATCTGGGGCCAACGTCCTGACTTTC CAWTPISGANVLTF
TRBD1 TRBJ2-1 TRBV12-5 few TGTGCTAGTGGCCGCTACGGACAGGGTGTGAATGAGCAGTTCTTC CASGRYGQGVNEQFF
. TRBJ2-2 TRBV4-3 once TGCGCCAGCAGCCAAGATCCCTTTGCCGGGGAGCTGTTTTTT CASSQDPFAGELFF
. TRBJ2-1 TRBV28 . TGTGCCAGCAGTTTAGGATCAAGAGGCCTCTACAATGAGCAGTTCTTC CASSLGSRGLYNEQFF
TRBD1 TRBJ1-1 TRBV7-9 few TGTGCCGGGTACGGGGACAGAAGGGACACTGAAGCTTTCTTT CAGYGDRRDTEAFF
. TRBJ2-3 TRBV2 . TGTGCCAGCAGTGGTTCAGGGACAGATACGCAGTATTTT CASSGSGTDTQYF
TRBD2 TRBJ2-7 TRBV5-6 . TGTGCCAGCAGCTTAATAACTAGCGGCTCCTACGAGCAGTACTTC CASSLITSGSYEQYF
. TRBJ2-2 TRBV29-1 few TGCAGCGTTTCCCGAAGTTTGTTCGGGGAGCTGTTTTTT CSVSRSLFGELFF
. TRBJ2-5 TRBV7-2 few TGTGCCAGCAGCCCCCCGGGCCTGGGGGAGACCCAGTACTTC CASSPPGLGETQYF
. TRBJ1-5 TRBV27 . TGTGCCAGCAGTCCTGCATCTCGAGGCGGCAATCAGCCCCAGCATTTT CASSPASRGGNQPQHF
. TRBJ1-1 TRBV28 few TGTGCCAGCAGTTTCGGCGGCAGAGTTGAAGCTTTCTTT CASSFGGRVEAFF
. TRBJ1-4 TRBV30 . TGTGCCTGGAGTGTACCCAACGAAAAACTGTTTTTT CAWSVPNEKLFF
. TRBJ1-5 TRBV25-1 . TGTGCCAGCAGTGAATTAGGAAGCAATCAGCCCCAGCATTTT CASSELGSNQPQHF
. TRBJ2-7 TRBV19 few TGTGCCAGTAGTAAGTTCCCCGGGTCCTACGAGCAGTACTTC CASSKFPGSYEQYF
. TRBJ1-1 TRBV30 few TGTGCCTGGACGGGACAAGGCATTAGTGAAGCTTTCTTT CAWTGQGISEAFF
TRBD1 TRBJ1-2 TRBV7-8 . TGTGCCAGCAGCGCGCGGACAGGCGGCGGCTACACCTTC CASSARTGGGYTF
. TRBJ2-7 TRBV7-9 . TGTGCCAGCAGCTTCCGGGAAATACCCTACGAGCAGTACTTC CASSFREIPYEQYF
TRBD1 TRBJ2-3 TRBV6-5 . TGTGCCTCATCCGGGACAGCGAGCACAGATACGCAGTATTTT CASSGTASTDTQYF
TRBD1 TRBJ2-5 TRBV7-9 few TGTGCCAGTAGGGACAGGGCGAATCAAGAGACCCAGTACTTC CASRDRANQETQYF
. TRBJ2-7 TRBV28 . TGTGCCAGCAGCGCGATGAGGGAGCAGTACTTC CASSAMREQYF
. TRBJ1-1 TRBV7-9 . TGTGCCAGCAGCTTCTATGGGCACACTGAAGCTTTCTTT CASSFYGHTEAFF
TRBD1 TRBJ2-7 TRBV2 . TGTGCCAGCATCAAAAGGGGGACAGGGGGATACGAGCAGTACTTC CASIKRGTGGYEQYF
TRBD1 TRBJ1-2 TRBV20-1 . TGCAGTGCTCGGGGACAGCGGGGCTACACCTTC CSARGQRGYTF
. TRBJ1-1 TRBV28 . TGTGCCAGCAGTTTAGGTCTTCCGGGGATCACTGAAGCTTTCTTT CASSLGLPGITEAFF
TRBD1 TRBJ1-5 TRBV30 . TGTGCCTGGAAGGGGCAGACAGGGGGCTGGCAGCCCCAGCATTTT CAWKGQTGGWQPQHF
. TRBJ2-2 TRBV9 few TGTGCCAGCAGCCAGGCGGGCGGCGGGGAGCTGTTTTTT CASSQAGGGELFF
TRBD2 TRBJ2-3 TRBV7-9 . TGTGCCAGCAGCCCTGGACTAGCGGGGGGCCCGGATACGCAGTATTTT CASSPGLAGGPDTQYF
. TRBJ2-7 TRBV10-3 few TGTGCCATCAGTGAGCCGACTTCCTACGAGCAGTACTTC CAISEPTSYEQYF
TRBD1 TRBJ2-5 TRBV7-9 . TGTGCCAGCAGCTTAGGGGACAGAAGAACTTTGGAGACCCAGTACTTC CASSLGDRRTLETQYF
. TRBJ2-2 TRBV6-7 . TGTGCCAGCATCCCCGTGTGGTCCAGGGGCGGTACCGGGGAGCTGTTTTTT CASIPVWSRGGTGELFF
TRBD1 TRBJ1-5 TRBV19 few TGTGCCAGTAGTACAGCCAGGTGGGACAGGGGTCATCAGCCCCAGCATTTT CASSTARWDRGHQPQHF